The T cell receptor (beta chain) described here comes from a study of technical replicates of blood from a handful of donors. After removal of 3 bases from V and 13 bases from J, the junction contained 9 bases not matched to a gene. The CDR3 covers 14 residues. Per the germline V gene, CDR1 is SGHTS and CDR2 is YDEGEE. Here immunoSEQ multiplex PCR was the method, and the copy in TCRdb shows in-frame clones only, minus some. The sample includes some 70,000 clones, around 94% seen only once; the top ten take roughly 0.4%. Sequencing input: T cells isolated from PBMCs. V gene TRBV5-8 combines with J gene TRBJ1-5; 11 bases line up with TRBD1. The TCR was taken from a human donor in good health. For the CDR3, the DNA is TGTGCCAGCAGCTACGGACAGGGGGCTTCGTCGCAGCATTTT. It is translated as CASSYGQGASSQHF. Together with reference TRBV5-8 and TRBJ1-5, the CDR3 gives the full variable domain: EAGVTQSPTHLIKTRGQQATLRCSPISGHTSVYWYQQALGLGLQFLLWYDEGEERNRGNFPPRFSGRQFPNYSSELNVNALELEDSALYLCASSYGQGASSQHFGDGTRLSIL.